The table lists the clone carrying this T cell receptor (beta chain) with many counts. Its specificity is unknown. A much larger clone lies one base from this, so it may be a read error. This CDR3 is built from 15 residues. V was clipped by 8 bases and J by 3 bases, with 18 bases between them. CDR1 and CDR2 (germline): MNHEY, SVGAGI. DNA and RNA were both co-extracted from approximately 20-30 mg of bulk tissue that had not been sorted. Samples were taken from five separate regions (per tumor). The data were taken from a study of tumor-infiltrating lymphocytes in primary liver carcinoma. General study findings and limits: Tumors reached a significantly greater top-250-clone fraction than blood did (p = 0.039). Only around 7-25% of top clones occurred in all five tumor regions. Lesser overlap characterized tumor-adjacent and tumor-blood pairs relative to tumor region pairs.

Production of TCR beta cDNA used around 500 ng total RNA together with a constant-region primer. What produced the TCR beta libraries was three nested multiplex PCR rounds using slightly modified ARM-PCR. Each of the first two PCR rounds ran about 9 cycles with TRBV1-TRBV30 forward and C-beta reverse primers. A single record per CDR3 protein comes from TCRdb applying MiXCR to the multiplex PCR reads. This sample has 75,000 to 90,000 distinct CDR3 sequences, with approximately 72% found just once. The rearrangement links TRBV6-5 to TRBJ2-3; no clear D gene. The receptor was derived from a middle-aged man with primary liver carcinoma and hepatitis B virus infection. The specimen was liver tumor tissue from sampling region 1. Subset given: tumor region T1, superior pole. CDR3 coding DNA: TGTGCCAGCGGCCAAGCAGGTTTTGGGACAGATACGCAGTATTTT. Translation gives CASGQAGFGTDTQYF.